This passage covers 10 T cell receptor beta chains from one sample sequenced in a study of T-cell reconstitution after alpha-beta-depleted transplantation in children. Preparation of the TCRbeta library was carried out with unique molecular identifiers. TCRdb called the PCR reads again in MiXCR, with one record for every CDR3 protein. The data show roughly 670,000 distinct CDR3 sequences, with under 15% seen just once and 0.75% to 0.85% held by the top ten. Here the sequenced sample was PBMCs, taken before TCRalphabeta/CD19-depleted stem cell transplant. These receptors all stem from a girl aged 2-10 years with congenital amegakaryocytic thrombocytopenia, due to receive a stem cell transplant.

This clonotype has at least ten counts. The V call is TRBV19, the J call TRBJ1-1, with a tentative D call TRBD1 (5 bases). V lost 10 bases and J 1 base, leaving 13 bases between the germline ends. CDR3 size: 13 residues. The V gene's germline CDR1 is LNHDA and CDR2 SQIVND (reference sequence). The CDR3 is CATAEGRNTEAFF. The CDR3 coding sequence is TGTGCCACAGCCGAGGGACGGAACACTGAAGCTTTCTTT.

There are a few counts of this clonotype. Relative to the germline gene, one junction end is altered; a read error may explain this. Written as DNA, the CDR3 is TGTGCCAGCAGCCAAGAAGGGTTACTCTTCTTT. Encoded protein: CASSQEGLLFF. The chain uses TRBV3-1 and TRBJ2-3; D call uncertain. From germline, CDR1 is LGHDT and CDR2 YNNKEL (reference sequence). CDR3 length: 11 amino acids.

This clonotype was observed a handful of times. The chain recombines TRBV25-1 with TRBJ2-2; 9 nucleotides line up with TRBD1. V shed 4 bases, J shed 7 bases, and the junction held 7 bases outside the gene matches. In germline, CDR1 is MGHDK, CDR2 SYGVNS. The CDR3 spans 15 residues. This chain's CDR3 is CASSARTGEVGELFF. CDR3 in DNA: TGTGCCAGCAGTGCCCGGACAGGGGAGGTCGGGGAGCTGTTTTTT.

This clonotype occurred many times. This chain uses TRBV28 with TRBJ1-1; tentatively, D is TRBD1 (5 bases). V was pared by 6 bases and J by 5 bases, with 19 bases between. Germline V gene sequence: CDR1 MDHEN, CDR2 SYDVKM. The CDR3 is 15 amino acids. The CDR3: CASRPPRGSGTEAFF. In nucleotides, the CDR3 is TGTGCCAGCAGGCCTCCGAGGGGAAGTGGTACTGAAGCTTTCTTT.

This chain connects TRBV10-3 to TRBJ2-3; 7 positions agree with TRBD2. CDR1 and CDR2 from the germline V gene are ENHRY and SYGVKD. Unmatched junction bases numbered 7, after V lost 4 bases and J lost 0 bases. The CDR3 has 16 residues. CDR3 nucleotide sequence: TGTGCCATCAGTGGATCCGCTAGCGGTAGCACAGATACGCAGTATTTT. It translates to CAISGSASGSTDTQYF.

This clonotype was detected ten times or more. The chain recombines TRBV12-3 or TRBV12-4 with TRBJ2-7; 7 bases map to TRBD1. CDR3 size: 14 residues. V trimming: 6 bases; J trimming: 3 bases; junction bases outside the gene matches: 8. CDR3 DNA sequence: TGTGCCAGCAGCCATGACAGGGTAGGCTACGAGCAGTACTTC. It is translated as CASSHDRVGYEQYF.

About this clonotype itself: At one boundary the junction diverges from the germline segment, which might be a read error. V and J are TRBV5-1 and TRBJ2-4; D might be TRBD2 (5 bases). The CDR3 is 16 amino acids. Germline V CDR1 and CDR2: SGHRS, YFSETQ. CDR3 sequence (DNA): TGCGCCAGCAGCCCCGGACTTCTTCTAGCCCAAAACATTCAGTACTTC. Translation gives CASSPGLLLAQNIQYF.

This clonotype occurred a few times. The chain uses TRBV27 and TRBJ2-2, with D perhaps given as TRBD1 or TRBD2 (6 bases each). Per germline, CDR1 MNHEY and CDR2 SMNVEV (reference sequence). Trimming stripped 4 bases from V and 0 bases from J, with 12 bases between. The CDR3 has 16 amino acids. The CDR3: CASSWGAGPNTGELFF. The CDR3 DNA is TGTGCCAGCAGTTGGGGGGCAGGACCGAACACCGGGGAGCTGTTTTTT.

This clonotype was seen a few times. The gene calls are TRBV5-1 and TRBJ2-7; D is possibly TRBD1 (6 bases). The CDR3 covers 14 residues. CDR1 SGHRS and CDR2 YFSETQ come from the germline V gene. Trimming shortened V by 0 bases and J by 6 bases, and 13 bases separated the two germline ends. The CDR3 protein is CASSLGAGVGEQYF. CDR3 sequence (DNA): TGCGCCAGCAGCTTGGGGGCAGGGGTCGGCGAGCAGTACTTC.

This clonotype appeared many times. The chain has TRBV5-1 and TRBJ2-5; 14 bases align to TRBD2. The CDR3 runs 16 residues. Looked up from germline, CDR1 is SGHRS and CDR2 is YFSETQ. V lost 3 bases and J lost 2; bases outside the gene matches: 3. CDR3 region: CASSSGTSGRQETQYF. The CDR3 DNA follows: TGCGCCAGCAGCTCCGGGACTAGCGGGAGACAAGAGACCCAGTACTTC.